The rows below give T cell receptor beta chains drawn from one sample of a study of OX40 agonist ivuxolimab in advanced cancers. TCRdb's copy holds only in-frame clones and misses some; the assay was immunoSEQ multiplex PCR. The sample contains 50,000 to 75,000 clones, 85% to 90% of which appear only once. This specimen consisted of CD4+ or CD8+ T cells sorted from blood, obtained in a trial of the OX40 agonist ivuxolimab. These receptors came from an adult with an advanced solid tumor such as melanoma, head and neck, liver or kidney cancer. Each CDR3 is given with its conserved first and last residue. The order of the fields is J gene, V gene, D gene, clone size, CDR3 protein, CDR3 DNA. D genes are given only for firm matches. Rows give clone size only sometimes, using once, few, many, or a class for an expanded clone.

j_call: TRBJ2-7; v_call: TRBV6-1; d_call: .; clone_size: .; cdr3_aa: CASSETVYEQYF; cdr3_nt: TGTGCCAGCAGTGAAACGGTCTACGAGCAGTACTTC
j_call: TRBJ1-6; v_call: TRBV5-4; d_call: .; clone_size: once; cdr3_aa: CASSLGGTYNSPLHF; cdr3_nt: TGTGCCAGCAGTTTAGGGGGAACCTATAATTCACCCCTCCACTTT
j_call: TRBJ2-2; v_call: TRBV4-3; d_call: TRBD2; clone_size: .; cdr3_aa: CASSPSGRGSTGELFF; cdr3_nt: TGCGCCAGCAGCCCGAGCGGGAGGGGGAGCACCGGGGAGCTGTTTTTT
j_call: TRBJ1-1; v_call: TRBV14; d_call: .; clone_size: .; cdr3_aa: CASSDRLFGSFNTEAFF; cdr3_nt: TGTGCCAGCAGCGACAGACTTTTTGGTTCTTTTAACACTGAAGCTTTCTTT
j_call: TRBJ2-5; v_call: TRBV2; d_call: .; clone_size: .; cdr3_aa: CASSRETQYF; cdr3_nt: TGTGCCAGCAGCAGGGAGACCCAGTACTTC
j_call: TRBJ2-6; v_call: TRBV19; d_call: .; clone_size: few; cdr3_aa: CASSIFRSEVSSGANVLTF; cdr3_nt: TGTGCCAGTAGTATATTCAGGAGCGAGGTGAGCTCTGGGGCCAACGTCCTGACTTTC
j_call: TRBJ1-4; v_call: TRBV7-8; d_call: .; clone_size: few; cdr3_aa: CASSSYRAANEKLFF; cdr3_nt: TGTGCCAGCAGCTCGTACAGGGCTGCTAATGAAAAACTGTTTTTT
j_call: TRBJ1-2; v_call: TRBV4-3; d_call: TRBD1; clone_size: .; cdr3_aa: CASSLSQGAHGYTF; cdr3_nt: TGCGCCAGCAGCCTTTCCCAGGGGGCGCATGGCTACACCTTC
j_call: TRBJ1-4; v_call: TRBV18; d_call: .; clone_size: .; cdr3_aa: CASSPRPTIQGEKLFF; cdr3_nt: TGTGCCAGCTCACCACGCCCTACGATTCAGGGCGAAAAACTGTTTTTT
j_call: TRBJ2-3; v_call: TRBV28; d_call: .; clone_size: .; cdr3_aa: CASSFLGPGADTQYF; cdr3_nt: TGTGCCAGCAGTTTTTTGGGCCCTGGGGCGGATACGCAGTATTTT
j_call: TRBJ2-7; v_call: TRBV5-1; d_call: .; clone_size: once; cdr3_aa: CASSLASSDFYEQYF; cdr3_nt: TGCGCCAGCAGCTTGGCCTCGTCAGATTTCTACGAGCAGTACTTC
j_call: TRBJ1-5; v_call: TRBV15; d_call: .; clone_size: .; cdr3_aa: CATSTGTSSVQPQHF; cdr3_nt: TGTGCCACCAGCACAGGGACATCATCCGTTCAGCCCCAGCATTTT
j_call: TRBJ1-5; v_call: TRBV5-6; d_call: .; clone_size: .; cdr3_aa: CASSLIRPNQPQHF; cdr3_nt: TGTGCCAGCAGCTTGATACGTCCCAATCAGCCCCAGCATTTT
j_call: TRBJ1-3; v_call: TRBV7-2; d_call: .; clone_size: .; cdr3_aa: CASSLGADSGNTIYF; cdr3_nt: TGTGCCAGCAGCTTAGGCGCGGACTCTGGAAACACCATATATTTT
j_call: TRBJ1-1; v_call: TRBV4-3; d_call: .; clone_size: few; cdr3_aa: CASRGVLRNTEAFF; cdr3_nt: TGCGCCAGCAGGGGGGTGTTACGGAACACTGAAGCTTTCTTT
j_call: TRBJ2-7; v_call: TRBV27; d_call: TRBD2; clone_size: .; cdr3_aa: CASRLAATYEQYF; cdr3_nt: TGTGCCAGCAGACTAGCGGCTACCTACGAGCAGTACTTC
j_call: TRBJ1-2; v_call: TRBV11-2; d_call: TRBD1; clone_size: .; cdr3_aa: CASSVDRGNYGYTF; cdr3_nt: TGTGCCAGCAGCGTTGACAGGGGGAACTATGGCTACACCTTC
j_call: TRBJ2-3; v_call: TRBV5-1; d_call: TRBD2; clone_size: .; cdr3_aa: CASSLAGGATDTQYF; cdr3_nt: TGCGCCAGCAGCTTAGCGGGAGGTGCGACAGATACGCAGTATTTT
j_call: TRBJ2-2; v_call: TRBV7-6; d_call: TRBD2; clone_size: few; cdr3_aa: CASGLAGENTGELFF; cdr3_nt: TGTGCCAGCGGACTAGCGGGGGAAAACACCGGGGAGCTGTTTTTT
j_call: TRBJ2-2; v_call: TRBV12-5; d_call: TRBD1; clone_size: .; cdr3_aa: CASGFPVRQGSAGELFF; cdr3_nt: TGTGCTAGTGGTTTTCCCGTTAGACAGGGTAGTGCGGGGGAGCTGTTTTTT
j_call: TRBJ2-7; v_call: TRBV29-1; d_call: TRBD1; clone_size: .; cdr3_aa: CSVIGQGAYEQYF; cdr3_nt: TGCAGCGTGATTGGACAGGGGGCATACGAGCAGTACTTC
j_call: TRBJ2-6; v_call: TRBV5-1; d_call: .; clone_size: .; cdr3_aa: CASSLAATSGANVLTF; cdr3_nt: TGCGCCAGCAGCTTGGCGGCGACCTCTGGGGCCAACGTCCTGACTTTC
j_call: TRBJ2-3; v_call: TRBV28; d_call: .; clone_size: .; cdr3_aa: CASSPYQGSGTDTQYF; cdr3_nt: TGTGCCAGCAGTCCCTATCAGGGGTCGGGCACAGATACGCAGTATTTT
j_call: TRBJ1-6; v_call: TRBV11-2; d_call: .; clone_size: .; cdr3_aa: CASSLDWGDSPLHF; cdr3_nt: TGTGCCAGCAGCTTAGACTGGGGGGATTCACCCCTCCACTTT
j_call: TRBJ2-7; v_call: TRBV5-6; d_call: TRBD2; clone_size: .; cdr3_aa: CASSFNRIAGNEQYF; cdr3_nt: TGTGCCAGCAGCTTCAATAGGATAGCGGGGAACGAGCAGTACTTC
j_call: TRBJ2-3; v_call: TRBV6-6; d_call: .; clone_size: .; cdr3_aa: CASSYSIPGTDTQYF; cdr3_nt: TGTGCCAGCAGTTACTCGATTCCGGGAACAGATACGCAGTATTTT
j_call: TRBJ2-5; v_call: TRBV19; d_call: .; clone_size: once; cdr3_aa: CASSIGRHQETQYF; cdr3_nt: TGTGCCAGTAGTATAGGAAGACACCAAGAGACCCAGTACTTC
j_call: TRBJ2-7; v_call: TRBV14; d_call: TRBD1; clone_size: .; cdr3_aa: CASSRDRGGSYEQYF; cdr3_nt: TGTGCCAGCAGCCGTGACAGGGGAGGCTCCTACGAGCAGTACTTC
j_call: TRBJ2-1; v_call: TRBV9; d_call: .; clone_size: few; cdr3_aa: CASSVGAISYNEQFF; cdr3_nt: TGTGCCAGCAGCGTAGGGGCGATCTCCTACAATGAGCAGTTCTTC
j_call: TRBJ2-1; v_call: TRBV5-1; d_call: TRBD2; clone_size: .; cdr3_aa: CASSFERGYNEQFF; cdr3_nt: TGCGCCAGCAGCTTCGAGCGGGGCTACAATGAGCAGTTCTTC
j_call: TRBJ2-7; v_call: TRBV9; d_call: .; clone_size: few; cdr3_aa: CASSVGRSSYEQYF; cdr3_nt: TGTGCCAGCAGCGTGGGAAGGAGCTCCTACGAGCAGTACTTC
j_call: TRBJ2-5; v_call: TRBV25-1; d_call: .; clone_size: .; cdr3_aa: CASSIYASQYF; cdr3_nt: TGTGCCAGCAGTATTTACGCCAGCCAGTACTTC
j_call: TRBJ1-1; v_call: TRBV19; d_call: TRBD1; clone_size: .; cdr3_aa: CASSPRDRGFSTEAFF; cdr3_nt: TGTGCCAGTAGTCCCCGGGACAGGGGTTTCAGCACTGAAGCTTTCTTT
j_call: TRBJ1-1; v_call: TRBV5-1; d_call: .; clone_size: .; cdr3_aa: CASSIGWDTEAFF; cdr3_nt: TGCGCCAGCAGCATTGGTTGGGATACTGAAGCTTTCTTT